These 17 T cell receptor beta chains share one sample of origin, sequenced in a study of beta chain features in type 1 diabetes. Of the isolated RNA, all was reverse transcribed, and so the sequenced material was expressed TCRB transcripts. Sequenced by immunoSEQ multiplex PCR; TCRdb stores in-frame clones only, minus some. The sample carries 450,000 to 550,000 clones, about 32% recorded once. Source material: naive CD4+ T cells from blood. The receptor source for this set is a man aged 18 to 30 in good health.

This clone appeared a few times. The rearrangement joins TRBV5-4 to TRBJ1-1; no definite D call. Germline-derived CDR1 and CDR2 are SGHNT and YYREEE (reference sequence). The V gene lost 0 bases and the J gene lost 6 bases, with 15 bases spanning the gap. The CDR3 extends over 15 amino acids. DNA for the CDR3: TGTGCCAGCAGCTTGGATCCCAGGAATTTCGCTGAAGCTTTCTTT. Its translation: CASSLDPRNFAEAFF.

The J gene is TRBJ2-7, the V gene TRBV30, with D possibly being TRBD1 or TRBD2 (5 bases each). V was shortened by 0 bases and J by 0 bases, with 12 bases between the two germline ends. The CDR3 has 15 residues. Germline assignment: CDR1 GTSNPN and CDR2 SVGIG (reference sequence). The CDR3 sequence: CAWSVRGASSYEQYF. CDR3 DNA: TGTGCCTGGAGTGTAAGAGGGGCGTCCTCCTACGAGCAGTACTTC.

In its sample, this clone was seen a few times. Other DNA sequences within the sample encode an identical CDR3. V is TRBV10-3 and J is TRBJ2-5; no firm D call. The V end lost 0 bases, the J end lost 4 bases, and 3 bases lay between the germline ends. CDR1 is ENHRY, CDR2 SYGVKD, per germline. There are 12 residues in the CDR3. DNA for the CDR3: TGTGCCATCAGTGAGTCACGAGAGACCCAGTACTTC. Protein sequence: CAISESRETQYF.

J is TRBJ2-7 and V is TRBV7-2, with TRBD2 matching over 13 bases. Germline CDR1 and CDR2: SGHTA and FQGNSA. The CDR3 is 14 amino acids. The junction had 5 bases not matched to a gene; V was cut back by 5 bases and J by 7 bases. CDR3 region: CASSGRGLAGEQYF. The CDR3 bases are TGTGCCAGCAGCGGGCGGGGACTAGCGGGAGAGCAGTACTTC. Variable domain in full (rest from reference TRBV7-2 and TRBJ2-7): GAGVSQSPSNKVTEKGKDVELRCDPISGHTALYWYRQSLGQGLEFLIYFQGNSAPDKSGLPSDRFSAERTGGSVSTLTIQRTQQEDSAVYLCASSGRGLAGEQYFGPGTRLTVT.

The CDR3 nucleotides are TGCAGCGTTGAGGATGGAGAAGAAGCTTTCTTT. Amino acids: CSVEDGEEAFF. The chain links TRBV29-1 to TRBJ1-1; no clear D gene. This CDR3 has 11 residues. CDR1 and CDR2 from the germline V gene are SQVTM and ANQGSEA. Trimming shortened V by 3 bases and J by 8 bases, and 10 bases separated the two germline ends.

This clone showed up just a few times. This chain uses TRBV6-4 with TRBJ2-1; unclear D gene. This CDR3 has 14 residues. Trimming pared 0 bases from V and 6 bases from J, leaving 9 bases between. Germline values: CDR1 MRHNA, CDR2 SNTAGT. CDR3 loop: CASSDSASGNEQFF. CDR3 in DNA: TGTGCCAGCAGTGACTCCGCCAGTGGCAATGAGCAGTTCTTC.

A few counts support this clone. The chain links TRBV27 to TRBJ2-3, with a tentative D call TRBD2 (6 bases). The CDR3 consists of 12 residues. V was trimmed by 5 bases and J by 11 bases, leaving 14 bases between them. Per germline, CDR1 MNHEY and CDR2 SMNVEV (reference sequence). CDR3 region: CASSRPGLQQYF. In DNA form, the CDR3 reads TGTGCCAGCAGTCGTCCGGGACTGCAGCAGTATTTT.

Concerning this clone: The sample holds other DNA sequences that translate to the same CDR3. The V gene is TRBV6-6, the J gene TRBJ1-4; D possibly corresponds to TRBD1 (5 bases). The V end was cut by 2 bases, the J end by 5 bases, with 9 bases between. From germline, CDR1 is MNHNY and CDR2 SVGAGI (reference sequence). The CDR3 length is 14 residues. The CDR3: CASSYRGGNEKLFF. The CDR3 DNA reads TGTGCCAGCAGTTACAGGGGAGGGAATGAAAAACTGTTTTTT.

The V and J genes are TRBV6-5 and TRBJ2-2; TRBD1 matches at 10 bases. CDR1 is MNHEY, CDR2 SVGAGI, per germline. J lost 5 bases, V lost 6 bases, and 3 bases had no gene match. This CDR3 has 14 residues. The CDR3 sequence: CASRRDRGTGELFF. As DNA, the CDR3 is TGTGCCAGCAGACGGGACAGGGGTACCGGGGAGCTGTTTTTT.

V usage is TRBV5-1 and J usage is TRBJ2-1; tentative D call: TRBD2 (6 bases). Trimming removed 0 bases at V and 10 bases at J, with 8 bases between. CDR1 is SGHRS, CDR2 YFSETQ, per germline. The CDR3 loop spans 12 amino acids. This CDR3 is CASSLAGREQFF. CDR3 nucleotides: TGCGCCAGCAGCTTGGCAGGGAGGGAGCAGTTCTTC.

This chain joins TRBV30 and TRBJ2-3; D gene ambiguous. The germline gives CDR1 GTSNPN, CDR2 SVGIG (reference sequence). The V end lost 1 base, the J end lost 1 base, and 6 bases lay between the germline ends. The CDR3 length is 13 residues. CDR3 in DNA: TGTGCCTGGAGTGAGGCTCGCACAGATACGCAGTATTTT. Amino acids: CAWSEARTDTQYF. The variable domain in full, with the rest retrieved from reference TRBV30 and TRBJ2-3, is SQTIHQWPATLVQPVGSPLSLECTVEGTSNPNLYWYRQAAGRGLQLLFYSVGIGQISSEVPQNLSASRPQDRQFILSSKKLLLSDSGFYLCAWSEARTDTQYFGPGTRLTVL.

This clone was found a few times. The genes are TRBV28 and TRBJ2-1, with D tentatively TRBD2 (5 bases). Trimming pared 5 bases from V and 7 bases from J, leaving 15 bases between. This CDR3 region has 14 residues. CDR1 is MDHEN, CDR2 SYDVKM, per germline. This CDR3 is CASSPGNPWNEQFF. The CDR3 region has the DNA TGTGCCAGCAGTCCGGGAAACCCCTGGAATGAGCAGTTCTTC.

The chain joins TRBV5-1 to TRBJ2-7, with D maybe TRBD2 (5 bases). In germline, CDR1 is SGHRS, CDR2 YFSETQ. The CDR3 contains 11 residues. V was clipped by 4 bases and J by 3 bases, with 5 bases between them. In nucleotides, the CDR3 is TGCGCCAGCAGCGACTACTACGAGCAGTACTTC. Amino acids: CASSDYYEQYF.

The chain employs TRBV4-3 and TRBJ2-1; D unresolved. CDR3 length: 11 amino acids. CDR1 is LGHNA, CDR2 YSLEER, per germline. V dropped 1 base and J dropped 8 bases, with 3 bases sitting between them. CDR3 loop: CASSQGDEQFF. The DNA for the CDR3 is TGCGCCAGCAGCCAAGGGGATGAGCAGTTCTTC.

This clone was found a few times. The chain carries TRBV30 and TRBJ1-5; TRBD1 agrees at 10 bases. Germline V gene lookup returns CDR1 GTSNPN and CDR2 SVGIG (reference sequence). This CDR3 comprises 17 residues. Trimming cost V 3 bases and J 0 bases; bases outside gene matches: 8. CDR3 sequence (DNA): TGTGCCTGGAGCGCCGACAGGGGGCCGGATAGCAATCAGCCCCAGCATTTT. As protein: CAWSADRGPDSNQPQHF.

This clone has a handful of counts. One junction end does not reproduce the germline sequence, and a read error may be involved. This chain joins TRBV15 and TRBJ2-7, with D hard to call. From germline, CDR1 is LNHNV and CDR2 YYDKDF (reference sequence). This CDR3 contains 13 residues. The CDR3 spells CATSRDRSYAQYF. The DNA of the CDR3 is TGTGCCACCAGCAGAGATAGGAGTTACGCGCAGTACTTC.

The genes are TRBV7-9 and TRBJ1-2; TRBD1 matches at 8 bases. The CDR3 covers 13 residues. V lost 5 bases and J lost 7; bases outside the gene matches: 6. Germline loops: CDR1 SEHNR, CDR2 FQNEAQ (reference sequence). CDR3 coding DNA: TGTGCCAGCAGCCCCCCGACAGGGGCTGGCTACACCTTC. Protein: CASSPPTGAGYTF.